The clone carrying this TCR beta chain was detected ten times or more. The antigen is undetermined. Hyperthyroidism in the patients, aged 18 to 65, was newly diagnosed and under 2 months in duration. The PBMCs had their origin in 10 ml of fresh peripheral blood. The data belong to a study of T cells in Graves' hyperthyroidism and ophthalmopathy. Study in general: Peripheral blood was taken when the disease was first diagnosed, before any treatment began. Study-wide findings and caveats: Ophthalmopathy was identified by the model a median 6.5 months ahead of onset.

Researchers amplified the TCR beta CDR3 regions from RNA transcripts. RT-PCR in the first round (using the HTBI primer set) targeted the TCR CDR3. TCRdb re-called the multiplex PCR reads through MiXCR, storing one row per CDR3 protein. The sample consists of about 350,000 distinct CDR3 sequences, over 15% of them appearing once. This sequence was found in a woman aged 18-30 years with Graves' hyperthyroidism. Sequenced input: blood.

This CDR3 is CSAGTSNTGELFF. CDR3 nucleotides: TGCAGCGCCGGGACTAGTAACACCGGGGAGCTGTTTTTT. This chain links TRBV29-1 with TRBJ2-2, with TRBD2 matching over 8 bases. There are 13 residues in the CDR3. CDR1 and CDR2 (germline): SQVTM, ANQGSEA. V was pared by 7 bases and J by 2 bases, with 3 bases of the junction left unmatched.